A selection of T cell receptor beta chains follows, all from one sample in a study of follicular helper T cells after annual influenza vaccination. The assay was immunoSEQ multiplex PCR, and TCRdb's table has in-frame clones only and misses some. The sample yields about 9,900 clones, roughly 84% seen once. The sample was CXCR5- memory CD4+ T cells sorted from blood, taken 7 days after influenza vaccination. The receptors shown here come from an adult who received the influenza vaccine. CDR3s include the opening cysteine and the closing phenylalanine or tryptophan. D genes are given only for firm matches. A row's size may be missing; if present it is once, few, many or a size class.

CDR3,DNA,D,size,V,length,J
CASTQTGRLYNEQFF,TGTGCCAGCACCCAGACAGGGAGGTTGTACAATGAGCAGTTCTTC,NA,once,TRBV7-2,15,TRBJ2-1
CASSLAANEKLFF,TGTGCCAGCAGCTTAGCGGCTAATGAAAAACTGTTTTTT,NA,NA,TRBV7-9,13,TRBJ1-4
CASSRGAPYNEQFF,TGTGCCAGCAGTCGCGGGGCGCCCTACAATGAGCAGTTCTTC,NA,once,TRBV28,14,TRBJ2-1
CASSLVPSGNTIYF,TGTGCCAGCAGCTTGGTTCCCTCTGGAAACACCATATATTTT,NA,NA,TRBV5-6,14,TRBJ1-3
CASRRVGTGTEQYF,TGTGCCAGTAGAAGGGTCGGGACAGGGACCGAGCAGTACTTC,TRBD1,NA,TRBV19,14,TRBJ2-7
CASSLQRGDTQYF,TGTGCCAGCAGCCTACAGAGGGGAGATACGCAGTATTTT,NA,NA,TRBV7-9,13,TRBJ2-3
CASSYYGAGNQPQHF,TGTGCCAGCAGTTACTATGGGGCGGGCAATCAGCCCCAGCATTTT,NA,NA,TRBV6-5,15,TRBJ1-5
CASSLVETQYF,TGTGCCAGCAGCTTAGTCGAGACCCAGTACTTC,NA,NA,TRBV7-9,11,TRBJ2-5
CASSPGDPYSGANVLTF,TGTGCCAGTAGTCCGGGGGACCCCTACTCTGGGGCCAACGTCCTGACTTTC,NA,NA,TRBV19,17,TRBJ2-6
CASTLGGFGNTIYF,TGCGCCAGCACCTTGGGAGGGTTTGGAAACACCATATATTTT,NA,NA,TRBV5-1,14,TRBJ1-3
CASSFRDFHRNEQFF,TGTGCCAGCAGCTTTAGAGATTTCCATCGCAATGAGCAGTTCTTC,NA,NA,TRBV7-2,15,TRBJ2-1
CASSLQGYEQYF,TGTGCCAGCAGCTTACAAGGCTACGAGCAGTACTTC,NA,NA,TRBV7-2,12,TRBJ2-7
CASSLGGRGLTEAFF,TGTGCCAGCAGCTTAGGGGGACGGGGTCTCACTGAAGCTTTCTTT,NA,NA,TRBV7-2,15,TRBJ1-1
CASCLRPNTEAFF,TGTGCCAGCTGCCTAAGGCCGAACACTGAAGCTTTCTTT,NA,NA,TRBV28,13,TRBJ1-1
CASTSPRGSYNEQFF,TGTGCCAGCACCTCCCCGAGGGGCTCCTACAATGAGCAGTTCTTC,NA,NA,TRBV28,15,TRBJ2-1
CSVEDRSAGKNIQYF,TGCAGCGTTGAAGATCGGTCAGCCGGCAAAAACATTCAGTACTTC,NA,NA,TRBV29-1,15,TRBJ2-4
CASSFDEKDTQYF,TGTGCCAGCAGCTTCGATGAAAAAGATACGCAGTATTTT,NA,NA,TRBV4-2,13,TRBJ2-3
CASSLLGLAPGELFF,TGTGCCAGCAGCTTACTTGGACTAGCCCCCGGGGAGCTGTTTTTT,TRBD2,NA,TRBV7-2,15,TRBJ2-2
CASSSAGGNTGELFF,TGTGCCAGCAGCTCAGCGGGAGGGAACACCGGGGAGCTGTTTTTT,TRBD2,once,TRBV5-4,15,TRBJ2-2
CASSQGLTDTQYF,TGCGCCAGCAGCCAGGGACTAACAGATACGCAGTATTTT,TRBD2,NA,TRBV5-1,13,TRBJ2-3
CASSVSTSNSEQYF,TGTGCCAGCAGCGTATCCACCTCGAACTCCGAGCAGTACTTC,NA,NA,TRBV9,14,TRBJ2-7
CASSARLAINNEQFF,TGTGCCAGCAGCGCAAGACTAGCGATAAACAATGAGCAGTTCTTC,TRBD2,NA,TRBV7-2,15,TRBJ2-1
CASSRRQGQGGNTIYF,TGTGCCAGCAGTCGCCGACAGGGCCAGGGAGGAAACACCATATATTTT,TRBD1,NA,TRBV6-6,16,TRBJ1-3
CASSSGGTSYNEQFF,TGTGCCAGCAGTAGCGGGGGTACCTCCTACAATGAGCAGTTCTTC,TRBD2,NA,TRBV6-1,15,TRBJ2-1
CASSPNSTGQVSNQPQHF,TGTGCCAGCAGCCCAAATTCAACGGGACAGGTTAGCAATCAGCCCCAGCATTTT,TRBD1,once,TRBV5-5,18,TRBJ1-5
CATSETETAATQYF,TGTGCCACGTCGGAGACGGAGACGGCGGCTACGCAGTATTTT,NA,NA,TRBV10-3,14,TRBJ2-3
CASSRPGQGFTEAFF,TGTGCCAGCAGTAGACCGGGACAGGGTTTCACTGAAGCTTTCTTT,TRBD1,NA,TRBV6-5,15,TRBJ1-1
CASSMRGNPNQPQHF,TGTGCCAGTAGTATGCGCGGGAACCCCAATCAGCCCCAGCATTTT,NA,NA,TRBV19,15,TRBJ1-5
CASSSHGTSEGDTQYF,TGTGCCAGCAGCTCACACGGCACTAGCGAGGGAGATACGCAGTATTTT,TRBD2,NA,TRBV7-3,16,TRBJ2-3
CASSSGTGGNTEAFF,TGTGCCAGCAGCTCTGGGACAGGTGGGAACACTGAAGCTTTCTTT,TRBD1,NA,TRBV11-3,15,TRBJ1-1
CASRGPNQPQHF,TGTGCCAGCAGAGGGCCCAATCAGCCCCAGCATTTT,NA,NA,TRBV28,12,TRBJ1-5
CASSFSAEYGYTF,TGCGCCAGCAGCTTTAGTGCGGAATATGGCTACACCTTC,NA,NA,TRBV5-1,13,TRBJ1-2
CATSRDSGLDEQFF,TGTGCCACCAGCAGGGATAGCGGGCTTGATGAGCAGTTCTTC,TRBD2,NA,TRBV15,14,TRBJ2-1
CAWSLGPSGTEAFF,TGTGCCTGGAGTCTCGGGCCATCAGGGACTGAAGCTTTCTTT,NA,few,TRBV30,14,TRBJ1-1
CAWSVGGPEQYF,TGTGCCTGGAGTGTAGGGGGGCCCGAGCAGTACTTC,NA,few,TRBV30,12,TRBJ2-7
CASSPRSGNQPQHF,TGTGCCAGCAGCCCTCGCAGCGGGAATCAGCCCCAGCATTTT,NA,NA,TRBV7-2,14,TRBJ1-5
CASSRDMGSDTQYF,TGTGCCAGCAGCCGGGACATGGGGTCAGATACGCAGTATTTT,NA,NA,TRBV5-5,14,TRBJ2-3
CACNDRVGVANEKLFF,TGTGCATGCAACGACAGGGTCGGTGTGGCTAATGAAAAACTGTTTTTT,TRBD1,few,TRBV19,16,TRBJ1-4
CASGPGGTVNTEAFF,TGCGCCAGCGGCCCGGGGGGGACGGTGAACACTGAAGCTTTCTTT,NA,NA,TRBV5-1,15,TRBJ1-1